This TCR beta chain is drawn from a study of cytomegalovirus exposure and HLA in healthy donors. Background on the study: Within an early data release were approximately 85 million unique TCRs drawn from HLA-typed donors.

V lost 2 bases, J lost 8 bases, and 12 bases lay in between. Germline lookup yields CDR1 MNHEY and CDR2 SVGAGI. CDR3 size: 13 residues. Study findings and constraints: It has been reported that TCR beta sequences accurately predicted the HLA-A and HLA-B alleles of most subjects. Follow-up analysis seemed to connect common viral pathogens with several of the most significant clusters identified. V- and J-gene trimming in TCR beta was tied to a missense DCLRE1C variant by an analysis performed later.

Comments on this clone: Its antigen remains unknown.

PCR primers comprised 60 Vbeta and 13 Jbeta primers. Assay used: immunoSEQ multiplex PCR; TCRdb lists only in-frame clones, some missing. Of about 65,000 clones in the sample, 60% to 80% were seen once. The sample was PBMCs. This chain connects TRBV6-5 to TRBJ1-2, with D maybe TRBD1 (5 bases). The sequence derives from a girl aged 5-17 years in good health and CMV-seropositive. The CDR3 region has the DNA TGTGCCAGCAGTTACGGCAGGGTTAGCGGCTACACCTTC. This encodes CASSYGRVSGYTF.